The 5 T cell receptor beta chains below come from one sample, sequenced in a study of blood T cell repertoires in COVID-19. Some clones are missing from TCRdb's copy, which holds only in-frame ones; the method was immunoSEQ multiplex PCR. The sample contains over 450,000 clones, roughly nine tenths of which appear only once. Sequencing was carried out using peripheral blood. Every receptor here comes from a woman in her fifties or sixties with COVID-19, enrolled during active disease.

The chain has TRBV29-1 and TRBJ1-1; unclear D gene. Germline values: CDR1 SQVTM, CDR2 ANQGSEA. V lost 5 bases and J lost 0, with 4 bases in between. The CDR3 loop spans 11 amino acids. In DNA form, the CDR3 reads TGCAGCGTTTCTGTGAACACTGAAGCTTTCTTT. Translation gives CSVSVNTEAFF. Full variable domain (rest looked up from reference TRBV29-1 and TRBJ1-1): SAVISQKPSRDICQRGTSLTIQCQVDSQVTMMFWYRQQPGQSLTLIATANQGSEATYESGFVIDKFPISRPNLTFSTLTVSNMSPEDSSIYLCSVSVNTEAFFGQGTRLTVV.

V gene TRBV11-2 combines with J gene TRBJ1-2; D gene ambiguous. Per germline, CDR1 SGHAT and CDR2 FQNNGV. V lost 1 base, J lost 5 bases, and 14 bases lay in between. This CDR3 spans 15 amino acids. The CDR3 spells CASSLVVEGFYGYTF. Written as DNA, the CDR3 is TGTGCCAGCAGCTTAGTAGTTGAGGGATTTTATGGCTACACCTTC.

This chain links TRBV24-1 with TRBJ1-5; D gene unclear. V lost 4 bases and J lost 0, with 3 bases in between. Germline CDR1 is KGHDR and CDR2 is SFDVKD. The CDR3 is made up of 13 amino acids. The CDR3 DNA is TGTGCCACCAGTGACCATAGCAATCAGCCCCAGCATTTT. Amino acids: CATSDHSNQPQHF.

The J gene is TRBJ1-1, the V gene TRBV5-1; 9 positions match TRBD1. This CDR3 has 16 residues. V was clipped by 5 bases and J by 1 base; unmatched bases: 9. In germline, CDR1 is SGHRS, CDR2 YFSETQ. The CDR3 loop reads CASRTYPGQGNTEAFF. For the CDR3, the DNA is TGCGCCAGCAGAACCTATCCGGGACAGGGGAACACTGAAGCTTTCTTT.

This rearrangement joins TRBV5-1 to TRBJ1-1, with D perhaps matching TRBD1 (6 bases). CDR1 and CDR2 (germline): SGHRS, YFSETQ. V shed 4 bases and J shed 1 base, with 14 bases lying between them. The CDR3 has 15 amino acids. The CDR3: CASSTGRGPNTEAFF. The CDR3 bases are TGCGCCAGCAGCACAGGCAGGGGCCCGAACACTGAAGCTTTCTTT.